This is a list of T cell receptor beta chains from one sample in a study of control samples from healthy donors and cancer patients. Only in-frame clones appear in the TCRdb table, and some are missing; sequencing was by immunoSEQ multiplex PCR. The sample lists around 170,000 clones, 88% occurring once. Sequenced sample: blood. These receptors were collected from a woman younger than 45 in good health. The CDR3 runs from the conserved cysteine through the conserved F or W. Fields, in order: V gene, clone size, D gene, J gene, CDR3 protein, CDR3 DNA. The D gene is left open where the match is weak. Rows give clone size only sometimes, using once, few, many, or a class for an expanded clone.

>TRBV5-1|many|TRBD1|TRBJ1-6
CASSLERQGNSPLHF
TGCGCCAGCAGCTTGGAGCGACAGGGGAATTCACCCCTCCACTTT
>TRBV7-9|.|.|TRBJ2-2
CAPNSRGPGELFF
TGTGCCCCCAACTCGAGGGGCCCCGGGGAGCTGTTTTTT
>TRBV9|.|.|TRBJ1-4
CASSPDWPNEKLFF
TGTGCCAGCAGCCCGGATTGGCCTAATGAAAAACTGTTTTTT
>TRBV3-1/TRBV3-2|.|.|TRBJ2-1
CASSRAKQLGTDEQFF
TGTGCCAGCAGCCGAGCGAAGCAACTAGGGACGGATGAGCAGTTCTTC
>TRBV18|.|TRBD2|TRBJ2-1
CASSPKALAGGAEQFF
TGTGCCAGCTCCCCCAAAGCCCTAGCGGGGGGGGCTGAGCAGTTCTTC
>TRBV5-4|.|.|TRBJ2-5
CASSLGLSQETQYF
TGTGCCAGCAGCTTAGGGCTCAGCCAAGAGACCCAGTACTTC
>TRBV13|.|TRBD1|TRBJ2-6
CASSRDRISGANVLTF
TGTGCCAGCAGCCGGGACAGAATATCTGGGGCCAACGTCCTGACTTTC
>TRBV2|.|.|TRBJ2-7
CASTQTGINEQYF
TGTGCCAGCACCCAAACGGGGATTAACGAGCAGTACTTC
>TRBV15|.|TRBD1|TRBJ1-3
CATSRDRGQSSSGNTIYF
TGTGCCACCAGCAGAGATAGGGGACAGTCCTCCTCTGGAAACACCATATATTTT
>TRBV19|.|.|TRBJ2-7
CASSMGQAYEQYF
TGTGCCAGTAGTATGGGGCAAGCCTACGAGCAGTACTTC
>TRBV28|.|.|TRBJ2-7
CASFSTTYEQYF
TGTGCCAGCTTTTCGACTACTTACGAGCAGTACTTC
>TRBV5-1|.|.|TRBJ1-5
CASRPIAGGNQPQHF
TGCGCCAGCCGACCGATCGCGGGGGGCAATCAGCCCCAGCATTTT
>TRBV28|once|.|TRBJ1-1
CASSSLAAGALAEAFF
TGTGCCAGCAGTTCATTGGCAGCAGGGGCGTTAGCTGAAGCTTTCTTT
>TRBV3-1/TRBV3-2|.|.|TRBJ1-1
CASSRPRGAGNTEAFF
TGTGCCAGCAGCCGCCCGCGAGGGGCCGGGAACACTGAAGCTTTCTTT
>TRBV5-1|.|.|TRBJ1-2
CASSLVEQQYGYTF
TGCGCCAGCAGCCTGGTCGAACAGCAGTATGGCTACACCTTC
>TRBV2|.|.|TRBJ2-5
CASSPTTTQETQYF
TGTGCCAGCAGTCCGACAACCACCCAAGAGACCCAGTACTTC
>TRBV27|.|TRBD1|TRBJ1-1
CASSLNRPRDRRFEAFF
TGTGCCAGCAGCCTTAATCGCCCCCGGGACAGGAGATTTGAAGCTTTCTTT
>TRBV7-2|once|.|TRBJ1-1
CASRLADRKNTEAFF
TGTGCCAGCAGACTAGCCGACAGGAAGAACACTGAAGCTTTCTTT
>TRBV7-6|few|.|TRBJ2-1
CASSRSTRPHNEQFF
TGTGCCAGCAGCAGAAGTACAAGGCCCCACAATGAGCAGTTCTTC
>TRBV3-1/TRBV3-2|.|TRBD1|TRBJ1-2
CASSQVNTRGRSYGYTF
TGTGCCAGCAGCCAAGTTAACACCAGGGGGCGTTCCTATGGCTACACCTTC
>TRBV6-1|.|TRBD1|TRBJ1-6
CASSEGQGNSPLHF
TGTGCCAGCAGTGAAGGACAGGGTAATTCACCCCTCCACTTT
>TRBV10-2|few|TRBD2|TRBJ2-5
CASSGAREGTQYF
TGCGCCAGCAGTGGGGCTAGGGAGGGGACCCAGTACTTC
>TRBV15|.|TRBD2|TRBJ2-2
CATLAGGTGELFF
TGTGCCACCCTAGCGGGAGGGACCGGGGAGCTGTTTTTT
>TRBV3-1/TRBV3-2|.|.|TRBJ1-6
CASSQDTGNSPLHF
TGTGCCAGCAGCCAAGATACGGGGAATTCACCCCTCCACTTT
>TRBV6-2/TRBV6-3|.|.|TRBJ2-3
CASSYRATDTQYF
TGTGCCAGCAGTTACCGCGCGACAGATACGCAGTATTTT
>TRBV5-1|.|TRBD1|TRBJ1-2
CASSLATGGNGYTF
TGCGCCAGCAGCTTGGCAACAGGGGGTAATGGCTACACCTTC
>TRBV7-9|few|.|TRBJ2-7
CASTLNGDQYF
TGTGCCAGCACCCTTAATGGAGACCAGTACTTC